What follows are 7 T cell receptor beta chains derived from one specimen sequenced in a study of T cell repertoires in cytomegalovirus infection. MiXCR was run by TCRdb on the reads, yielding one entry per CDR3 protein. The sample carries some 600,000 distinct CDR3 sequences, less than 25% recorded once. Source material: CD8+ T cells from PBMCs. These receptors were obtained from a human donor in good health (CMV status not recorded). Some clones in this sample may be carry-over from other donors' samples.

The chain combines TRBV6-1 with TRBJ1-2, with D unresolved. V gave up 6 bases and J gave up 7 bases, with 15 bases separating them. This CDR3 region has 13 residues. Germline CDR1 and CDR2: MNHNS and SASEGT. The CDR3 DNA sequence: TGTGCCAGCAGCCTCTCTGAATTAGCTGGCTACACCTTC. This translates into CASSLSELAGYTF.

This chain joins TRBV14 and TRBJ2-1; 8 bases align to TRBD1. Trimming removed 1 base from V and 5 bases from J; junction bases left unmatched: 13. Germline CDR1 is SGHDN and CDR2 is FVKESK. The CDR3 runs 18 residues. The CDR3 sequence is CASSQVVRGQGANNEQFF. Written as DNA, the CDR3 is TGTGCCAGCAGCCAAGTCGTAAGGGGCCAGGGGGCCAACAATGAGCAGTTCTTC.

The chain employs TRBV7-9 and TRBJ2-7, with TRBD2 identical over 9 bases. Unmatched junction bases numbered 13, after V lost 5 bases and J lost 2 bases. Germline V gene data show CDR1 as SEHNR and CDR2 as FQNEAQ (reference sequence). The length of the CDR3 is 17 residues. The CDR3 here is CASSDPGLARSAYEQYF. The CDR3 DNA reads as TGTGCCAGCAGCGATCCGGGACTAGCACGTAGCGCCTACGAGCAGTACTTC.

This clonotype was detected many times. The chain carries TRBV4-2 and TRBJ1-2; D uncertain. The CDR3 covers 11 residues. Deletions cut 0 bases from V and 8 bases from J, with 4 bases between. The V gene's germline CDR1 is LGHNA and CDR2 YNFKEQ. The CDR3 spells CASSQDNGYTF. Here the CDR3 DNA reads TGTGCCAGCAGCCAAGATAACGGCTACACCTTC.

The CDR3 sequence: CASSLARTVGLFF. Written as DNA, the CDR3 is TGTGCCAGCAGCTTAGCCCGGACGGTGGGCCTGTTTTTT. The V and J genes are TRBV7-9 and TRBJ2-2; unclear D gene. The germline V gene encodes CDR1 SEHNR and CDR2 FQNEAQ (reference sequence). The CDR3 sequence is 13 residues long. V gave up 0 bases and J gave up 14 bases, with 13 bases separating them.

This clonotype was counted ten times or more. The chain recombines TRBV28 with TRBJ2-4; TRBD2 is a possible D gene (6 bases). V lost 6 bases, J lost 3 bases, and 24 bases lay in between. From germline, CDR1 is MDHEN and CDR2 SYDVKM. The CDR3 is 18 amino acids. The CDR3 DNA sequence: TGTGCCAGCAGATCCCCGGCGGGGTCCTCTAAGGGCAAAAACATTCAGTACTTC. It codes for CASRSPAGSSKGKNIQYF.

V and J are TRBV6-8 and TRBJ2-1, with no clear D. The CDR3 spans 12 residues. Trimming left V 4 bases short and J 10 bases short, with 11 bases between. Germline V gives CDR1 MNHGY, CDR2 SAAAGT. The CDR3 region is CASSSLNREQFF. The CDR3 DNA sequence: TGTGCCAGCAGTTCCTTAAACCGCGAGCAGTTCTTC.